These T cell receptor beta chains were read from a single sample in a study of cytomegalovirus exposure and HLA in healthy donors. Sequenced by immunoSEQ multiplex PCR; TCRdb stores in-frame clones only, minus some. Of under 200,000 clones listed, over 75% are singletons. Sequencing was performed on PBMCs. These receptors originate from a human donor in good health. Each CDR3 is given with its conserved first and last residue. Fields, in order: D gene, J gene, clone size, V gene, CDR3 DNA, CDR3 protein. D genes are given only for firm matches. A row's size may be missing; if present it is once, few, many or a size class.

d_call: TRBD1; j_call: TRBJ2-1; clone_size: .; v_call: TRBV5-1; cdr3_nt: TGCGCCAGCAGCCCGGGACAGGGGATGGTGAATGAGCAGTTCTTC; cdr3_aa: CASSPGQGMVNEQFF
d_call: .; j_call: TRBJ1-4; clone_size: .; v_call: TRBV7-6; cdr3_nt: TGTGCCAGCAGCCTTCCTATTTCTTCAACTAATGAAAAACTGTTTTTT; cdr3_aa: CASSLPISSTNEKLFF
d_call: TRBD1; j_call: TRBJ1-2; clone_size: .; v_call: TRBV10-3; cdr3_nt: TGTGCCATCAGTGATACAGGGGGTAACTATGGCTACACCTTC; cdr3_aa: CAISDTGGNYGYTF
d_call: TRBD1; j_call: TRBJ1-2; clone_size: few; v_call: TRBV29-1; cdr3_nt: TGCAGCGCCTACGGGACAGGGGGCTCTGGCTACACCTTC; cdr3_aa: CSAYGTGGSGYTF
d_call: TRBD1; j_call: TRBJ1-1; clone_size: .; v_call: TRBV28; cdr3_nt: TGTGCCAGCAGTTTCCCCAGGGGGCGTAACACTGAAGCTTTCTTT; cdr3_aa: CASSFPRGRNTEAFF
d_call: TRBD2; j_call: TRBJ2-2; clone_size: .; v_call: TRBV25-1; cdr3_nt: TGTGCCAGCAGTAAAATAGCGGGGGGGCCAAACACCGGGGAGCTGTTTTTT; cdr3_aa: CASSKIAGGPNTGELFF
d_call: .; j_call: TRBJ1-6; clone_size: .; v_call: TRBV13; cdr3_nt: TGTGCCAGCAGCCTCAAACAGGGCGAGAATTCACCCCTCCACTTT; cdr3_aa: CASSLKQGENSPLHF
d_call: TRBD1; j_call: TRBJ2-2; clone_size: .; v_call: TRBV9; cdr3_nt: TGTGCCAGCAGCGCTAAGGACAGGGGGCCGTGGGAGCTGTTTTTT; cdr3_aa: CASSAKDRGPWELFF
d_call: .; j_call: TRBJ1-1; clone_size: .; v_call: TRBV9; cdr3_nt: TGTGCCAGCAGCGTAGAAGCGGGTCCCATGAACACTGAAGCTTTCTTT; cdr3_aa: CASSVEAGPMNTEAFF
d_call: .; j_call: TRBJ2-2; clone_size: .; v_call: TRBV7-2; cdr3_nt: TGTGCCAGCAGCTTATCTCAGGGTGGGGAGCTGTTTTTT; cdr3_aa: CASSLSQGGELFF
d_call: TRBD2; j_call: TRBJ2-1; clone_size: .; v_call: TRBV2; cdr3_nt: TGTGCCAGCAGTGAATTCGGGGGGGCCACGGGGTTCTTC; cdr3_aa: CASSEFGGATGFF
d_call: .; j_call: TRBJ2-7; clone_size: .; v_call: TRBV4-3; cdr3_nt: TGCGCCAGCAGCCAAGATAGAGACAGGACCTACGAGCAGTACTTC; cdr3_aa: CASSQDRDRTYEQYF
d_call: TRBD1; j_call: TRBJ2-7; clone_size: few; v_call: TRBV4-1; cdr3_nt: TGCGCCAGCAGCCAAGTTGACAGGGGAGGATACGAGCAGTACTTC; cdr3_aa: CASSQVDRGGYEQYF
d_call: .; j_call: TRBJ1-2; clone_size: once; v_call: TRBV10-1; cdr3_nt: TGCGCCAGCACGAGGCCAAATCATGGCTACACCTTC; cdr3_aa: CASTRPNHGYTF
d_call: .; j_call: TRBJ1-1; clone_size: .; v_call: TRBV18; cdr3_nt: TGTGCCAGCTCACTCGGAGGAAACACTGAAGCTTTCTTT; cdr3_aa: CASSLGGNTEAFF
d_call: TRBD2; j_call: TRBJ2-1; clone_size: .; v_call: TRBV11-2; cdr3_nt: TGTGCCAGCAGTTTCGGGCGGGGGGGGGAGCAGTTCTTC; cdr3_aa: CASSFGRGGEQFF
d_call: TRBD1; j_call: TRBJ1-2; clone_size: once; v_call: TRBV19; cdr3_nt: TGTGCCAGTAGTACCGCTGGACAGGGGGGATATGGCTACACCTTC; cdr3_aa: CASSTAGQGGYGYTF
d_call: .; j_call: TRBJ2-1; clone_size: .; v_call: TRBV7-2; cdr3_nt: TGTGCCACCCAAAACAGGGATGAGCAGTTCTTC; cdr3_aa: CATQNRDEQFF
d_call: .; j_call: TRBJ2-7; clone_size: .; v_call: TRBV23-1; cdr3_nt: TGCGCCAGCAGTCACACACGGACAGCTGGACTCTACGAGCAGTACTTC; cdr3_aa: CASSHTRTAGLYEQYF
d_call: TRBD1; j_call: TRBJ1-5; clone_size: .; v_call: TRBV15; cdr3_nt: TGTGCCACCAGCGTCGACAGGGGGTTGAATCAGCCCCAGCATTTT; cdr3_aa: CATSVDRGLNQPQHF
d_call: TRBD2; j_call: TRBJ2-7; clone_size: .; v_call: TRBV4-2; cdr3_nt: TGTGCCAGCAGCCGAGAAGCGGGGGGCATCTCCTACGAGCAGTACTTC; cdr3_aa: CASSREAGGISYEQYF
d_call: .; j_call: TRBJ2-2; clone_size: .; v_call: TRBV9; cdr3_nt: TGTGCCAGCAGTGGGCGGGTGGGGACCGGGGAGCTGTTTTTT; cdr3_aa: CASSGRVGTGELFF
d_call: .; j_call: TRBJ1-2; clone_size: .; v_call: TRBV28; cdr3_nt: TGTGCCAGCAGTTTAGGTTTTGGGGGCTTTAACTATGGCTACACCTTC; cdr3_aa: CASSLGFGGFNYGYTF
d_call: .; j_call: TRBJ2-5; clone_size: .; v_call: TRBV19; cdr3_nt: TGTGCCAGTAGTCCCAGACGAGGGTTAGAGACCCAGTACTTC; cdr3_aa: CASSPRRGLETQYF
d_call: TRBD1; j_call: TRBJ1-2; clone_size: few; v_call: TRBV5-5; cdr3_nt: TGTGCCAGCAGCCGAAGACAGGGTTCAGCTAACTATGGCTACACCTTC; cdr3_aa: CASSRRQGSANYGYTF
d_call: TRBD1; j_call: TRBJ2-7; clone_size: .; v_call: TRBV4-1; cdr3_nt: TGCGCCAGCAGCCAGGAAGAGGGACAGCCCTACGAGCAGTACTTC; cdr3_aa: CASSQEEGQPYEQYF
d_call: .; j_call: TRBJ1-2; clone_size: .; v_call: TRBV7-9; cdr3_nt: TGTGCCAGCAGCTCTGACAGTCTCTTC; cdr3_aa: CASSSDSLF
d_call: TRBD1; j_call: TRBJ1-5; clone_size: .; v_call: TRBV7-3; cdr3_nt: TGTGCCAGCAGCTTTCCGGGACAGGGGGACCAGCCCCAGCATTTT; cdr3_aa: CASSFPGQGDQPQHF
d_call: .; j_call: TRBJ2-7; clone_size: .; v_call: TRBV6-1; cdr3_nt: TGTGCCAGCAGTGAAACCCTAGGCGCCTACGAGCAGTACTTC; cdr3_aa: CASSETLGAYEQYF
d_call: .; j_call: TRBJ2-3; clone_size: .; v_call: TRBV9; cdr3_nt: TGTGCCAGCAGCGTAAACCAGGGAGGTGTGACAGATACGCAGTATTTT; cdr3_aa: CASSVNQGGVTDTQYF
d_call: .; j_call: TRBJ2-7; clone_size: .; v_call: TRBV7-9; cdr3_nt: TGTGCCAGCAGCTTTTTGGGGGAGGGGGGGGGAACCTACGAGCAGTACTTC; cdr3_aa: CASSFLGEGGGTYEQYF
d_call: .; j_call: TRBJ1-5; clone_size: .; v_call: TRBV5-8; cdr3_nt: TGTGCCAGCAGCTTGGCGAGGGCGGGTGAAAAGCCCCAGCATTTT; cdr3_aa: CASSLARAGEKPQHF
d_call: .; j_call: TRBJ1-2; clone_size: .; v_call: TRBV4-3; cdr3_nt: TGCGCCAGCAGCCAAGATCGGAACAGGAGGGAGGTTGGCTACACCTTC; cdr3_aa: CASSQDRNRREVGYTF
d_call: .; j_call: TRBJ2-7; clone_size: .; v_call: TRBV9; cdr3_nt: TGTGCCAGCAGCGTGCAGACAGGAGCCTACGAGCAGTACTTC; cdr3_aa: CASSVQTGAYEQYF
d_call: .; j_call: TRBJ1-1; clone_size: .; v_call: TRBV19; cdr3_nt: TGTGCCAGTAGACGAGGGACTGAAGCTTTCTTT; cdr3_aa: CASRRGTEAFF
d_call: TRBD1; j_call: TRBJ2-7; clone_size: .; v_call: TRBV19; cdr3_nt: TGTGCCAGTAGTAGAATTCACCGGGACAGGGGCTACGAGCAGTACTTC; cdr3_aa: CASSRIHRDRGYEQYF
d_call: .; j_call: TRBJ2-5; clone_size: .; v_call: TRBV7-9; cdr3_nt: TGTGCCAGCAGCAGGCCCGGGACACGGGATCAAGAGACCCAGTACTTC; cdr3_aa: CASSRPGTRDQETQYF
d_call: TRBD2; j_call: TRBJ2-7; clone_size: .; v_call: TRBV5-5; cdr3_nt: TGTGCCAGCAGCCACCCGGGACTAGCGGCCTACGAGCAGTACTTC; cdr3_aa: CASSHPGLAAYEQYF
d_call: .; j_call: TRBJ2-3; clone_size: once; v_call: TRBV7-8; cdr3_nt: TGTGCCAGCAGCCACCAGACAGATACGCAGTATTTT; cdr3_aa: CASSHQTDTQYF
d_call: TRBD1; j_call: TRBJ1-5; clone_size: .; v_call: TRBV10-3; cdr3_nt: TGTGCCATCAGTGACGAACAGGGGATAACAAGCAATCAGCCCCAGCATTTT; cdr3_aa: CAISDEQGITSNQPQHF
d_call: TRBD1; j_call: TRBJ1-1; clone_size: few; v_call: TRBV5-4; cdr3_nt: TGTGCCAGCAGCTGGGGGACAGTTGAAGCTTTCTTT; cdr3_aa: CASSWGTVEAFF
d_call: TRBD2; j_call: TRBJ2-3; clone_size: once; v_call: TRBV27; cdr3_nt: TGTGCCAGCAGGCTAGCGGGGGGCACAGATACGCAGTATTTT; cdr3_aa: CASRLAGGTDTQYF
d_call: TRBD1; j_call: TRBJ1-1; clone_size: .; v_call: TRBV6-6; cdr3_nt: TGTGCCAGCAGTTCCTCGACAGGGCACTCCACTGAAGCTTTCTTT; cdr3_aa: CASSSSTGHSTEAFF
d_call: .; j_call: TRBJ1-1; clone_size: .; v_call: TRBV7-8; cdr3_nt: TGTGCCAGCAGCTTAAGCGTGATGAACACTGAAGCTTTCTTT; cdr3_aa: CASSLSVMNTEAFF
d_call: TRBD1; j_call: TRBJ2-7; clone_size: .; v_call: TRBV27; cdr3_nt: TGTGCCAGCAGTCAAACAGGGGTATACGAGCAGTACTTC; cdr3_aa: CASSQTGVYEQYF
d_call: .; j_call: TRBJ2-1; clone_size: .; v_call: TRBV5-1; cdr3_nt: TGCGCCAGCAGCTCGACAAGCCAAAACAATGAGCAGTTCTTC; cdr3_aa: CASSSTSQNNEQFF
d_call: .; j_call: TRBJ1-1; clone_size: .; v_call: TRBV25-1; cdr3_nt: TGTGCCAGCAGTGACAGGGACACTGAAGCTTTCTTT; cdr3_aa: CASSDRDTEAFF
d_call: TRBD1; j_call: TRBJ1-2; clone_size: few; v_call: TRBV5-4; cdr3_nt: TGTGCCAGCAGCCCGCGACAGGGCTATGGCTACACCTTC; cdr3_aa: CASSPRQGYGYTF
d_call: TRBD2; j_call: TRBJ2-1; clone_size: .; v_call: TRBV2; cdr3_nt: TGTGCCAGCAGTGACAGCCTGCGTGGGACTAAGTATTACGATGAGCAGTTCTTC; cdr3_aa: CASSDSLRGTKYYDEQFF
d_call: .; j_call: TRBJ2-2; clone_size: .; v_call: TRBV29-1; cdr3_nt: TGCAGCGTTGAAGACCGGGACACCGGGGAGCTGTTTTTT; cdr3_aa: CSVEDRDTGELFF
d_call: .; j_call: TRBJ2-5; clone_size: .; v_call: TRBV2; cdr3_nt: TGTGCCAGCAGTGAAGCCTTGGGCCTGCAGACCCAGTACTTC; cdr3_aa: CASSEALGLQTQYF
d_call: .; j_call: TRBJ1-1; clone_size: .; v_call: TRBV11-3; cdr3_nt: TGTGCCAGCAGCCTCGCGTCATGGACAGCGAACACTGAAGCTTTCTTT; cdr3_aa: CASSLASWTANTEAFF
d_call: .; j_call: TRBJ1-2; clone_size: .; v_call: TRBV5-1; cdr3_nt: TGCGCCAGCAGCTTGGATAGGGGCTATGGCTACACCTTC; cdr3_aa: CASSLDRGYGYTF
d_call: TRBD1; j_call: TRBJ1-6; clone_size: .; v_call: TRBV2; cdr3_nt: TGTGCCACCAGCCGGGACAGCTTTTATTCACCCCTCCACTTT; cdr3_aa: CATSRDSFYSPLHF
d_call: TRBD2; j_call: TRBJ2-1; clone_size: once; v_call: TRBV5-6; cdr3_nt: TGTGCCAGCAGCACCTACACCGGGACTAGCGGGGGGGCCTACAATGAGCAGTTCTTC; cdr3_aa: CASSTYTGTSGGAYNEQFF
d_call: .; j_call: TRBJ1-1; clone_size: once; v_call: TRBV5-1; cdr3_nt: TGCGCCAGCAGCTCCTCGGGACAAAGGAACACTGAAGCTTTCTTT; cdr3_aa: CASSSSGQRNTEAFF
d_call: .; j_call: TRBJ2-1; clone_size: .; v_call: TRBV4-2; cdr3_nt: TGTGCCAGCAGCCAAGTGGATAGGGACTCTAATGAGCAGTTCTTC; cdr3_aa: CASSQVDRDSNEQFF
d_call: .; j_call: TRBJ2-7; clone_size: once; v_call: TRBV7-9; cdr3_nt: TGTGCCAGCAGCTTGGGAGGGGGTAGCGGGTATACCTACGAGCAGTACTTC; cdr3_aa: CASSLGGGSGYTYEQYF
d_call: .; j_call: TRBJ1-1; clone_size: .; v_call: TRBV6-1; cdr3_nt: TGTGCCAGCTACCGGGGAGGGGAAGCTTTCTTT; cdr3_aa: CASYRGGEAFF